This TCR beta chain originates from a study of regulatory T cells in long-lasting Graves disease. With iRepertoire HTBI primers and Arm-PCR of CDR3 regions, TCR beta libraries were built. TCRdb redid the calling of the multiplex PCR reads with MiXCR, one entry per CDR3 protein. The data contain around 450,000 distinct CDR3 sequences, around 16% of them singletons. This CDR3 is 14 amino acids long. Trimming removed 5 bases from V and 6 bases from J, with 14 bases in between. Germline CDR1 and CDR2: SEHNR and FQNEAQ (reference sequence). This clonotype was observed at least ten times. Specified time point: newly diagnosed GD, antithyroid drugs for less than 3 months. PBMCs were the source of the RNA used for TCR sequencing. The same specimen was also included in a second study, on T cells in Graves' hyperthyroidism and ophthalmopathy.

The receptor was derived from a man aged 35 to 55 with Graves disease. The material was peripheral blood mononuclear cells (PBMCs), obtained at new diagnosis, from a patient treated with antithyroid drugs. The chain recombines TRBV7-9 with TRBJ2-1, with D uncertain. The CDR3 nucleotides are TGTGCCAGCAGCCCAGGACGGTATTTCAATGAGCAGTTCTTC. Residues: CASSPGRYFNEQFF.